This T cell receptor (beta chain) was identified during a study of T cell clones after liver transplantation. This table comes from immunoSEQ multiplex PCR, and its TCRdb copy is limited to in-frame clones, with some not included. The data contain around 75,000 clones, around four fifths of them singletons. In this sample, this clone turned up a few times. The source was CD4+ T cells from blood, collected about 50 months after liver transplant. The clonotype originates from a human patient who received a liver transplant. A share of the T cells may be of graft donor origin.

The DNA of the CDR3 is TGTGCCAGCAGCTTATTGGCAGGGGTAGGCAATCAGCCCCAGCATTTT. This gives the protein CASSLLAGVGNQPQHF. The genes are TRBV7-2 and TRBJ1-5; D is possibly TRBD1 (6 bases). Trimming left V 2 bases short and J 2 bases short, with 13 bases between. This CDR3 contains 16 residues. Germline-derived CDR1 and CDR2 are SGHTA and FQGNSA.